This T cell receptor beta chain was retrieved from a study of blood T cells in healthy people across ages. A second PCR, run for 7 to 11 cycles, used a sample-barcoded 5' primer plus a J-beta primer mix. MiXCR, run by TCRdb on the 5' RACE reads, gives a single entry per CDR3 protein. Of around 940,000 distinct CDR3 sequences listed, roughly 51% were seen once; the top ten hold over 20%. Germline CDR1 and CDR2: MGHDK and SYGVNS. The CDR3 has 15 amino acids. With V trimmed by 3 bases and J by 0 bases, 2 bases remained unmatched. Healthy Russian Caucasian donors spanned ages roughly 6 to 90 years. The material sequenced was blood. The rearrangement uses TRBV25-1 and TRBJ1-3, with 7 positions matching TRBD1. This receptor was identified in a woman aged 60-70 years in good health. CDR3 nucleotides: TGTGCCAGCAGTGATGGGGACAGCTCTGGAAACACCATATATTTT. It specifies CASSDGDSSGNTIYF.